The clone carrying this T cell receptor (beta chain) was counted many times. The data were obtained in a study of T cells after yellow fever vaccination. At the level of the study: The SMART-Seq v4 Ultra Low Input method served to prepare the low-cell-number fractions.

TCRdb re-derived calls from the 5' RACE reads in MiXCR, one entry per CDR3 protein. The table includes around 65,000 distinct CDR3 sequences, approximately 5.9% detected once. CDR1 SGHRS and CDR2 YFSETQ come from the germline V gene. This CDR3 is built from 15 residues. V gave up 1 base and J gave up 5 bases, with 13 bases separating them. The clonotype comes from a man aged 18-30 years who received the YFV17D yellow fever vaccine. Sequenced here: CD4+ T cells sorted from PBMCs, sampled roughly 14 days after the first yellow fever vaccination. This chain links TRBV5-1 with TRBJ2-4, with a weak D call TRBD2 (7 bases). The CDR3 protein is CASSLMGGAENIQYF. In DNA, the CDR3 is TGCGCCAGCAGCTTGATGGGGGGGGCCGAAAACATTCAGTACTTC.